Below, 18 T cell receptor beta chains from the same sample are listed, as sequenced in a study of blood T cell repertoires in COVID-19. Method: immunoSEQ multiplex PCR; TCRdb's copy keeps in-frame clones and lacks some. Of tens of thousands of clones in the sample, 80% were seen once. Material for sequencing was peripheral blood. Receptor source: a human donor in a cohort sampled during active COVID-19.

The chain uses TRBV28 and TRBJ2-7, with a tentative D call TRBD1 (6 bases). Germline V CDR1 and CDR2: MDHEN, SYDVKM. The CDR3 totals 14 residues. Trimming removed 6 bases at V and 0 bases at J, with 12 bases between. Here the CDR3 reads CASRKTGSSYEQYF. The CDR3 DNA reads as TGTGCCAGCAGAAAAACAGGGAGCTCCTACGAGCAGTACTTC.

This sequence joins TRBV6-2 or TRBV6-3 and TRBJ2-7, with D unclear. Trimming removed 0 bases at V and 4 bases at J, with 10 bases between. The CDR3 spans 14 residues. Per the germline V gene, CDR1 is MNHEY and CDR2 is SVGEGT. In DNA form, the CDR3 reads TGTGCCAGCAGTTACTCCCGAGCAGGATACGAGCAGTACGTC. It is translated as CASSYSRAGYEQYV.

The chain couples TRBV6-5 to TRBJ2-6, with D unclear. Looked up from germline, CDR1 is MNHEY and CDR2 is SVGAGI. The V end was cut by 6 bases, the J end by 0 bases, with 9 bases between. This CDR3 contains 15 residues. The DNA for the CDR3 is TGTGCCAGCAGAACCAAGAGCTCTGGGGCCAACGTCCTGACTTTC. Its translation is CASRTKSSGANVLTF.

This sequence joins TRBV5-1 and TRBJ1-5; 8 nucleotides agree with TRBD1. This CDR3 region has 15 residues. J lost 7 bases, V lost 4 bases, and 10 bases had no gene match. Per the germline V gene, CDR1 is SGHRS and CDR2 is YFSETQ. The CDR3, as DNA: TGCGCCAGCAGCCCGACAGGGGCCGATTGGCAGCCCCAGCATTTT. It codes for CASSPTGADWQPQHF.

This chain joins TRBV25-1 and TRBJ2-7; 7 bases are a match to TRBD1. Germline values: CDR1 MGHDK, CDR2 SYGVNS. The trim removed 4 bases at V and 2 bases at J, leaving 11 bases unmatched. The length of the CDR3 is 16 residues. CDR3 bases: TGTGCCAGCAGTGGACCACAGGGGTCTGGTACCTACGAGCAGTACTTC. As protein: CASSGPQGSGTYEQYF.

The chain joins TRBV14 to TRBJ2-7; D call uncertain. Germline CDR1 and CDR2: SGHDN and FVKESK. The CDR3 has 13 residues. Trimming took off 1 base at V and 4 bases at J, with 8 bases between the two ends. CDR3 sequence (DNA): TGTGCCAGCAGCCAAGTGCGCGAGTACGAGCAGTACTTC. Translation: CASSQVREYEQYF.

The chain employs TRBV6-1 and TRBJ1-1, with unresolved D. This CDR3 has 15 residues. V was pared by 1 base and J by 0 bases, with 9 bases between. Germline V gene lookup returns CDR1 MNHNS and CDR2 SASEGT. CDR3 sequence (DNA): TGTGCCAGCAGTGAAGGGCAGCGCATGAACACTGAAGCTTTCTTT. This codes for CASSEGQRMNTEAFF.

This clone was observed a handful of times. The V and J genes are TRBV13 and TRBJ1-1; tentative D call: TRBD1 (5 bases). V lost 4 bases and J 5 bases, leaving 8 bases between the germline ends. CDR1 and CDR2 from the germline V gene are PRHDT and FYEKMQ (reference sequence). The CDR3 spans 12 residues. Here the CDR3 reads CASSSRVTEAFF. In nucleotides, the CDR3 is TGTGCCAGCAGCTCCAGGGTGACTGAAGCTTTCTTT.

This rearrangement joins TRBV3-1 (or the pseudogene TRBV3-2) to TRBJ2-5; 10 nucleotides match TRBD2. The CDR3 has 16 residues. Trimming at V came to 0 bases and at J to 3 bases, leaving 4 bases not matched to a gene. Germline V gene lookup returns CDR1 LGHDT and CDR2 YNNKEL (reference sequence). Here the CDR3 DNA reads TGTGCCAGCAGCCAAGATCGCACTAGCGGGAAAGAGACCCAGTACTTC. The encoded protein is CASSQDRTSGKETQYF.

The chain links TRBV18 to TRBJ1-1, with D unresolved. The germline gives CDR1 KGHSH, CDR2 LQKENI. The CDR3 is 14 residues long. V lost 0 bases to trimming and J lost 1 base, with 6 bases between them. CDR3 nucleotides: TGTGCCAGCTCACCACCGAGCGGGAACACTGAAGCTTTCTTT. As protein: CASSPPSGNTEAFF.

J is TRBJ1-3 and V is TRBV23-1; D perhaps matches TRBD1 (5 bases). TRBV23-1 is recorded as an ORF, its role being uncertain. This CDR3 has 18 amino acids. V was trimmed by 3 bases and J by 0 bases, leaving 18 bases between them. CDR3: CASSHPDRGPYSGNTIYF. In DNA form, the CDR3 reads TGCGCCAGCAGTCACCCTGACAGAGGTCCTTACTCTGGAAACACCATATATTTT.

This chain links TRBV11-2 with TRBJ1-6; 7 nucleotides line up with TRBD1. From germline, CDR1 is SGHAT and CDR2 FQNNGV. The V gene end was trimmed by 11 bases and the J gene end by 7 bases; junction bases not matched to a gene: 8. This CDR3 is built from 13 residues. The CDR3 spells CASTGQRNSPLHF. CDR3 DNA: TGTGCCTCGACGGGACAGCGAAATTCACCCCTCCACTTT.

V gene TRBV5-4 combines with J gene TRBJ2-2; a possible D gene is TRBD2 (5 bases). CDR3 length equals 16 residues. The V and J ends lost 4 bases and 5 bases respectively, with 18 bases between them. Per germline, CDR1 SGHNT and CDR2 YYREEE (reference sequence). This CDR3 is CASSQGRGDLTGELFF. The CDR3 region has the DNA TGTGCCAGCAGCCAAGGACGGGGTGATTTGACCGGGGAGCTGTTTTTT.

The chain recombines TRBV7-9 with TRBJ1-4; 11 bases match TRBD1. V lost 4 bases and J lost 3; bases outside the gene matches: 4. Per germline, CDR1 SEHNR and CDR2 FQNEAQ (reference sequence). This CDR3 is built from 16 residues. The CDR3 DNA follows: TGTGCCAGCAGCTACGGACAGGGGGCGGCTAATGAAAAACTGTTTTTT. Translation gives CASSYGQGAANEKLFF.

The V and J genes are TRBV19 and TRBJ1-2; 10 bases map to TRBD1. This CDR3 contains 14 residues. The V gene's germline CDR1 is LNHDA and CDR2 SQIVND (reference sequence). The trim removed 4 bases at V and 8 bases at J, leaving 7 bases unmatched. The CDR3 region is CASSNRQGAWGYTF. The CDR3 nucleotides are TGTGCCAGTAGTAACAGACAGGGGGCCTGGGGCTACACCTTC.

The V gene is TRBV7-9, the J gene TRBJ1-1, with 8 positions matching TRBD1. After removal of 3 bases from V and 8 bases from J, the junction contained 2 bases not matched to a gene. Germline lookup yields CDR1 SEHNR and CDR2 FQNEAQ (reference sequence). CDR3 size: 12 residues. The CDR3 bases are TGTGCCAGCAGCTTCCACAGGGGGGAAGCTTTCTTT. It translates to CASSFHRGEAFF.

The chain has TRBV28 and TRBJ1-1; possibly TRBD1 for D (6 bases). Germline CDR1 is MDHEN and CDR2 is SYDVKM. The V end lost 4 bases, the J end lost 3 bases, and 15 bases lay between the germline ends. CDR3 length equals 15 residues. Written as DNA, the CDR3 is TGTGCCAGCAGTTCGATGGGGGCTTTGGACACTGAAGCTTTCTTT. Translating gives CASSSMGALDTEAFF.

J is TRBJ1-5 and V is TRBV20-1; D may be TRBD1 (5 bases). Germline CDR1 and CDR2: DFQATT and SNEGSKA (reference sequence). The CDR3 consists of 11 residues. V was cut by 3 bases and J by 12 bases, with 12 bases left in between. This CDR3 is CSASGGGGQHF. CDR3 DNA: TGCAGTGCTAGCGGGGGTGGGGGCCAGCATTTT.